The 20 T cell receptor beta chains below were found in one sample sequenced in a study of blood T cell repertoires in COVID-19. Using immunoSEQ multiplex PCR, the repertoire was profiled, and TCRdb retains in-frame clones only, with some absent. The sample has roughly 500,000 clones; 85% to 90% are singletons. Sequences were obtained from PBMCs or T cells enriched from blood (not recorded which). All receptors come from a woman in her thirties or forties who had recovered from COVID-19.

This clone was detected only a few times. This chain links TRBV6-5 with TRBJ1-2; unclear D gene. The germline V and J ends were trimmed by 6 bases and 0 bases, with 14 bases remaining between them. This CDR3 spans 15 amino acids. CDR1 and CDR2 from the germline V gene are MNHEY and SVGAGI. The CDR3 sequence: CASRRSGNSNYGYTF. CDR3 DNA: TGTGCCAGCAGGCGAAGCGGTAACTCTAACTATGGCTACACCTTC.

The rearrangement uses TRBV7-2 and TRBJ2-1; a possible D gene is TRBD1 (6 bases). Germline loops: CDR1 SGHTA, CDR2 FQGNSA. The CDR3 totals 18 residues. Trimming removed 2 bases at V and 1 base at J, with 18 bases between. CDR3 bases: TGTGCCAGCAGCTTAACGAACTCACAGGGAAAATCCTACAATGAGCAGTTCTTC. Translation gives CASSLTNSQGKSYNEQFF.

This clone was seen a single time. The chain carries TRBV7-2 and TRBJ1-1; 8 bases line up with TRBD1. Germline assignment: CDR1 SGHTA and CDR2 FQGNSA. The length of the CDR3 is 13 residues. V trimming: 6 bases; J trimming: 7 bases; junction bases outside the gene matches: 7. The CDR3 region has the DNA TGTGCCAGCAGTTCGACAGGGGCCCGTGAAGCTTTCTTT. Translation gives CASSSTGAREAFF.

This clone was seen a handful of times. The chain couples TRBV18 to TRBJ1-1; D not certain. The CDR3 runs 13 residues. The V gene lost 2 bases and the J gene lost 1 base, with 5 bases spanning the gap. The V gene's germline CDR1 is KGHSH and CDR2 LQKENI. The CDR3 nucleotides read TGTGCCAGCTCACCAGCAGAGAACACTGAAGCTTTCTTT. Translation: CASSPAENTEAFF.

The chain carries TRBV6-4 and TRBJ2-1; D possibly corresponds to TRBD1 (6 bases). The germline V gene encodes CDR1 MRHNA and CDR2 SNTAGT. This CDR3 comprises 13 residues. The V end lost 0 bases, the J end lost 13 bases, and 13 bases lay between the germline ends. CDR3 region: CASSDSKRGYQFF. CDR3 DNA sequence: TGTGCCAGCAGTGACTCAAAAAGGGGGTACCAGTTCTTC.

CDR3 sequence reads: CASSQDLYLFSQMSGANVLTF. CDR3 coding DNA: TGTGCCAGCAGCCAAGATCTCTATTTATTTAGCCAAATGTCCGGGGCCAACGTCCTGACTTTC. The chain is built from TRBV4-2 and TRBJ2-6; D gene ambiguous. Trimming took 0 bases from V and 4 from J, leaving 25 bases between them. CDR3 length: 21 amino acids. Germline V gene data show CDR1 as LGHNA and CDR2 as YNFKEQ.

V gene TRBV5-6 combines with J gene TRBJ2-1; no clear D. Germline V gene data show CDR1 as SGHDT and CDR2 as YYEEEE. V was cut by 0 bases and J by 0 bases, with 7 bases left in between. The CDR3 spans 15 residues. The CDR3 coding sequence is TGTGCCAGCAGCTTGGACCCGAGCTCCTACAATGAGCAGTTCTTC. Its translation: CASSLDPSSYNEQFF.

This chain joins TRBV11-2 and TRBJ2-5; 10 positions agree with TRBD1. Per the germline V gene, CDR1 is SGHAT and CDR2 is FQNNGV. CDR3 length equals 15 residues. Trimming took 5 bases from V and 5 from J; bases not matched to a gene: 8. CDR3 nucleotide sequence: TGTGCCAGCAGCCCGTGGACAGGGGGAGGCGAGACCCAGTACTTC. Translating it yields CASSPWTGGGETQYF.

This clone occurred a few times. V gene TRBV3-1 (or the pseudogene TRBV3-2) combines with J gene TRBJ2-7; D gene uncertain. The germline V gene has CDR1 LGHDT and CDR2 YNNKEL (reference sequence). Trimming took 2 bases from V and 0 from J, leaving 5 bases between them. The CDR3 extends over 13 amino acids. CDR3 sequence reads: CASSQTASYEQYF. The DNA of the CDR3 is TGTGCCAGCAGCCAAACAGCCTCCTACGAGCAGTACTTC.

The chain combines TRBV19 with TRBJ1-2; maybe TRBD1 (5 bases). V lost 8 bases, J lost 13 bases, and 11 bases lay in between. Germline V gives CDR1 LNHDA, CDR2 SQIVND (reference sequence). This CDR3 region has 9 residues. The CDR3 sequence: CASGGKITF. CDR3 DNA sequence: TGTGCCAGTGGGGGGAAAATCACCTTC. The variable domain in full, completed from reference TRBV19 and TRBJ1-2, reads DGGITQSPKYLFRKEGQNVTLSCEQNLNHDAMYWYRQDPGQGLRLIYYSQIVNDFQKGDIAEGYSVSREKKESFPLTVTSAQKNPTAFYLCASGGKITFGSGTRLTVV.

Concerning this clone itself: The same CDR3 arises from other DNA sequences in this sample as well. CDR3 in amino acids: CASSPGGNYGYTF. As DNA, the CDR3 is TGCGCCAGCAGCCCAGGGGGCAACTATGGCTACACCTTC. The V gene is TRBV5-1, the J gene TRBJ1-2; 8 nucleotides match TRBD1. The germline V gene has CDR1 SGHRS and CDR2 YFSETQ. V lost 4 bases and J lost 2; bases outside the gene matches: 1. The CDR3 has 13 residues.

The chain has TRBV9 and TRBJ2-1; D may be TRBD2 (6 bases). Germline V gene sequence: CDR1 SGDLS, CDR2 YYNGEE. V was shortened by 4 bases and J by 7 bases, with 15 bases between the two germline ends. The CDR3 length is 14 residues. CDR3 loop: CASSYGDSHNEQFF. The CDR3 DNA reads TGTGCCAGCAGCTATGGGGACTCTCATAATGAGCAGTTCTTC.

The rearrangement uses TRBV21-1 and TRBJ1-5. TRBV21-1 is designated a pseudogene. The CDR3 is 16 amino acids. The CDR3 nucleotides read TGTGCCAGCAGCAAAGCGAGGCAGAATAGCAATCAGCCCCAGCATTTT. Translating it yields CASSKARQNSNQPQHF.

CDR3 sequence reads: CASSIGGLRGTEAFF. Here the CDR3 DNA reads TGTGCCAGTAGTATAGGAGGGCTCAGAGGGACTGAAGCTTTCTTT. The chain is built from TRBV19 and TRBJ1-1; D remains unclear. Germline V gene lookup returns CDR1 LNHDA and CDR2 SQIVND (reference sequence). The CDR3 is 15 amino acids. The V and J ends lost 1 base and 5 bases respectively, with 14 bases between them.

V gene TRBV30 combines with J gene TRBJ2-1; 9 bases line up with TRBD2. With 3 bases clipped from V and 7 bases from J, the junction kept 4 bases outside the gene matches. The germline gives CDR1 GTSNPN, CDR2 SVGIG (reference sequence). The CDR3 totals 13 residues. The CDR3 DNA follows: TGTGCCTGGAGGAGGCTAGCGGGGAATGAGCAGTTCTTC. Translating gives CAWRRLAGNEQFF. Full variable domain (rest looked up from reference TRBV30 and TRBJ2-1): SQTIHQWPATLVQPVGSPLSLECTVEGTSNPNLYWYRQAAGRGLQLLFYSVGIGQISSEVPQNLSASRPQDRQFILSSKKLLLSDSGFYLCAWRRLAGNEQFFGPGTRLTVL.

This chain joins TRBV3-1 (or the pseudogene TRBV3-2) and TRBJ1-5; 7 bases line up with TRBD1. CDR3 length: 15 amino acids. With 4 bases clipped from V and 0 bases from J, the junction kept 3 bases outside the gene matches. CDR1 is LGHDT and CDR2 is YNNKEL in the germline V gene (reference sequence). The CDR3 sequence is CASSRDSHSNQPQHF. CDR3 nucleotide sequence: TGTGCCAGCAGCCGGGACAGCCATAGCAATCAGCCCCAGCATTTT.

The chain is built from TRBV6-2 or TRBV6-3 and TRBJ2-7, with TRBD1 matching 8 bases. Germline V lookup: CDR1 MNHEY, CDR2 SVGEGT. Trimming took 2 bases from V and 3 from J; bases not matched to a gene: 9. CDR3 length: 16 residues. In nucleotides, the CDR3 is TGTGCCAGCAGTTACGGCCGACAGGGGACGGGCTACGAGCAGTACTTC. As protein: CASSYGRQGTGYEQYF.

The chain employs TRBV27 and TRBJ1-5; 11 positions agree with TRBD1. J was trimmed by 11 bases and V by 4 bases; bases with no gene match: 13. Germline lookup yields CDR1 MNHEY and CDR2 SMNVEV (reference sequence). This CDR3 is 16 amino acids long. The CDR3 region is CASSSGTGGALGAQHF. The CDR3 coding sequence is TGTGCCAGCAGTTCCGGGACAGGGGGTGCTCTTGGGGCCCAGCATTTT.

The chain employs TRBV6-1 and TRBJ1-2; D ambiguous. The CDR3 length is 16 residues. V was pared by 1 base and J by 5 bases, with 17 bases between. From germline, CDR1 is MNHNS and CDR2 SASEGT. The CDR3 reads CASSEGRLKDWYGYTF. As DNA, the CDR3 is TGTGCCAGCAGTGAAGGCAGGTTGAAGGATTGGTATGGCTACACCTTC.

The V and J genes are TRBV30 and TRBJ1-5; no definite D call. The length of the CDR3 is 14 residues. Trimming removed 0 bases at V and 0 bases at J, with 6 bases between. In germline, CDR1 is GTSNPN, CDR2 SVGIG (reference sequence). CDR3 loop: CAWSVGGSNQPQHF. For the CDR3, the DNA is TGTGCCTGGAGTGTGGGAGGTAGCAATCAGCCCCAGCATTTT.